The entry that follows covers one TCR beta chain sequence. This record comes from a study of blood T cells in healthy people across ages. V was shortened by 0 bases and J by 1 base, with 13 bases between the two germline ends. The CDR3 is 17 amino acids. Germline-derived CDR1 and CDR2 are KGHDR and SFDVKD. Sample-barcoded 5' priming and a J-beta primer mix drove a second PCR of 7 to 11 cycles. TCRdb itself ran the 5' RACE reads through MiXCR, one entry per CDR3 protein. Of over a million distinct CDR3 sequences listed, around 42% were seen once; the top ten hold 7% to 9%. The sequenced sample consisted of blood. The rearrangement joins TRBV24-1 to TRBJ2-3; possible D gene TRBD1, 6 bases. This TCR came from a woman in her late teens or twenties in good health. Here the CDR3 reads CATSDLFQGIGTDTQYF. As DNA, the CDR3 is TGTGCCACCAGTGATTTGTTCCAGGGGATTGGCACAGATACGCAGTATTTT.